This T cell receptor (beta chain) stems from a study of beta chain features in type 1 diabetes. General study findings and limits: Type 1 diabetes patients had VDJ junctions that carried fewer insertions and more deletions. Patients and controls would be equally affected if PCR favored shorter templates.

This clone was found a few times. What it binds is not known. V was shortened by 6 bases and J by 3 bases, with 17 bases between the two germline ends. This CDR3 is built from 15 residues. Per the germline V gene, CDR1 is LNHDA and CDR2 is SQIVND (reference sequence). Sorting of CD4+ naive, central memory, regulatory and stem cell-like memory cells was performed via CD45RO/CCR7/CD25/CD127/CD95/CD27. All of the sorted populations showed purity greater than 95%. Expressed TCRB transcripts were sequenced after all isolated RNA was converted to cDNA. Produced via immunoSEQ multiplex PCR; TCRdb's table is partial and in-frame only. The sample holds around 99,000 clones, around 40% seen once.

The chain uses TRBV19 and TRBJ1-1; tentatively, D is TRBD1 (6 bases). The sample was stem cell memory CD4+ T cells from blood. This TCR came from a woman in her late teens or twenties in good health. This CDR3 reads CASRGAQGTYTEAFF. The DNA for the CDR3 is TGTGCCAGTAGGGGGGCACAGGGAACGTACACTGAAGCTTTCTTT.